This entry lists 20 T cell receptor beta chains sequenced from one sample in a study of T cells in Graves' hyperthyroidism and ophthalmopathy. TCR beta CDR3 region amplification was performed from RNA transcripts. HTBI primers were employed in a first-round RT-PCR of the TCR CDR3. TCRdb fed the multiplex PCR reads into MiXCR, producing one record per CDR3 protein. The top ten clones hold about 16% of a sample with about 530,000 distinct CDR3 sequences, roughly 15% of them seen once. Sequenced: blood. These receptors were collected from a woman aged 18 to 35 with Graves' ophthalmopathy.

The chain has TRBV30 and TRBJ1-1; D not resolved. Trimming removed 5 bases from V and 4 bases from J, with 11 bases in between. There are 12 residues in the CDR3. Looked up from germline, CDR1 is GTSNPN and CDR2 is SVGIG (reference sequence). CDR3: CAWGRGGTEAFF. CDR3 nucleotides: TGTGCCTGGGGGCGAGGCGGCACTGAAGCTTTCTTT.

This clonotype has at least ten counts. This chain links TRBV3-1 with TRBJ1-1; D not certain. CDR1 and CDR2 from the germline V gene are LGHDT and YNNKEL (reference sequence). The CDR3 is 14 residues long. Trimming shortened V by 6 bases and J by 2 bases, and 13 bases separated the two germline ends. The CDR3 bases are TGTGCCAGCAGGCCGACCGGGATCAACACTGAAGCTTTCTTT. Translated, it gives CASRPTGINTEAFF.

This chain uses TRBV6-5 with TRBJ2-2; 7 bases are shared with TRBD2. The CDR3 is made up of 18 amino acids. Trimming at V came to 4 bases and at J to 5 bases, leaving 16 bases not matched to a gene. CDR1 MNHEY and CDR2 SVGAGI come from the germline V gene. The CDR3 region is CASSSPGRPKIETGELFF. CDR3 sequence (DNA): TGTGCCAGCAGTTCCCCCGGGAGGCCCAAAATAGAGACCGGGGAGCTGTTTTTT.

This clonotype was recorded at least ten times. V usage is TRBV30 and J usage is TRBJ2-7; D is possibly TRBD1 (5 bases). Trimming took off 4 bases at V and 7 bases at J, with 11 bases between the two ends. Germline assignment: CDR1 GTSNPN and CDR2 SVGIG (reference sequence). This CDR3 region has 11 residues. The CDR3 reads CAWKAGREQYF. The CDR3 DNA is TGTGCCTGGAAGGCAGGGCGGGAGCAGTACTTC.

There are a few counts of this clonotype. The chain is built from TRBV14 and TRBJ1-4; 9 bases match TRBD1. The CDR3 contains 15 residues. Germline CDR1 is SGHDN and CDR2 is FVKESK. V was clipped by 1 base and J by 7 bases; unmatched bases: 4. CDR3 region: CASSQGGTGSEKLFF. The CDR3 DNA is TGTGCCAGCAGCCAAGGCGGGACAGGGTCTGAAAAACTGTTTTTT.

This clonotype was seen more than once but under ten times. A much bigger clone sits one base away, suggesting this may be a read error. This chain links TRBV7-9 with TRBJ2-5; the D gene is possibly TRBD2 (8 bases). The CDR3 sequence is 14 residues long. Germline V CDR1 and CDR2: SEHNR, FQNEAQ (reference sequence). The CDR3 nucleotides are TGTGCCAGCAGCGGGGACAGCGGGAGAGAGGCCCAGTACTTC. Residues: CASSGDSGREAQYF.

Details on this clonotype: Sequence at one end of the junction differs from germline and may be a read error. The V and J genes are TRBV7-6 and TRBJ2-1, with TRBD2 matching over 16 bases. This CDR3 has 23 residues. The germline V gene has CDR1 SGHVS and CDR2 FNYEAQ. The CDR3 sequence is CASSQVNSPGLAGGPGSYNEQFF. CDR3 nucleotide sequence: TGCGCCAGCAGCCAAGTCAACAGTCCGGGACTAGCGGGAGGGCCCGGCTCCTACAATGAGCAGTTCTTC.

Ten or more counts support this clonotype. The rearrangement links TRBV12-3 or TRBV12-4 to TRBJ2-3; the match to TRBD2 covers 9 bases. Trimming took 5 bases from V and 6 from J; bases not matched to a gene: 9. This CDR3 spans 15 amino acids. CDR3 protein: CASSPLAGHTDTQYF. CDR3 DNA sequence: TGTGCCAGCAGTCCCCTAGCGGGACACACGGATACGCAGTATTTT.

As concerns this clonotype: A much larger clone is a single base away; this may be a read error. The V and J genes are TRBV12-3 or TRBV12-4 and TRBJ2-2; D is perhaps TRBD2 (7 bases). CDR3 size: 15 residues. CDR3 coding DNA: TGTGCCGGCAGTTTAGGGGGGAGGGCCTCCGGGGAGCTGTTTTTT. This translates into CAGSLGGRASGELFF.

The chain has TRBV14 and TRBJ2-3; 7 positions match TRBD2. After removal of 4 bases from V and 2 bases from J, the junction contained 6 bases not matched to a gene. CDR1 SGHDN and CDR2 FVKESK come from the germline V gene. The CDR3 is made up of 15 amino acids. The CDR3 spells CASSRRLAYTDTQYF. The CDR3 nucleotides read TGTGCCAGCAGCCGAAGACTAGCCTACACAGATACGCAGTATTTT.

The table lists this clonotype with a few counts. The chain has TRBV6-1 and TRBJ1-1, with D tentatively TRBD1 (6 bases). This CDR3 contains 13 residues. V was clipped by 7 bases and J by 5 bases, with 14 bases between them. The germline V gene has CDR1 MNHNS and CDR2 SASEGT. CDR3 bases: TGTGCCAGCATTGAGGAAACAGGGACTGAAGCTTTCTTT. It codes for CASIEETGTEAFF.

V usage is TRBV3-2 and J usage is TRBJ2-5; the table assigns TRBD2, which was not confirmed against the DNA. TRBV3-2 is deemed a pseudogene. The CDR3 totals 16 residues. Here the CDR3 DNA reads TGTGCCAGCAGCATCGGGACTAGCGGGGGGCTGGAGACCCAGTACTTC. Protein: CASSIGTSGGLETQYF.

The rearrangement uses TRBV27 and TRBJ2-3; 11 bases match TRBD2. The germline gives CDR1 MNHEY, CDR2 SMNVEV (reference sequence). The CDR3 is made up of 17 amino acids. The V gene end was trimmed by 4 bases and the J gene end by 4 bases; junction bases not matched to a gene: 10. The CDR3 sequence is CASSSVAGGIVPDTQYF. For the CDR3, the DNA is TGTGCCAGCAGTTCGGTAGCGGGGGGGATCGTCCCAGATACGCAGTATTTT.

The genes are TRBV5-1 and TRBJ1-1; D is uncertain. The CDR3 runs to 14 residues. Looked up from germline, CDR1 is SGHRS and CDR2 is YFSETQ. V was pared by 7 bases and J by 0 bases, with 13 bases between. CDR3 bases: TGCGCCAGCGCCCTGGATGTCTTGAACACTGAAGCTTTCTTT. Protein sequence: CASALDVLNTEAFF.

The rearrangement links TRBV20-1 to TRBJ1-2; D perhaps matches TRBD1 (5 bases). Germline V gives CDR1 DFQATT, CDR2 SNEGSKA (reference sequence). Trimming stripped 1 base from V and 7 bases from J, with 10 bases between. The CDR3 has 12 amino acids. CDR3 nucleotides: TGCAGTGCTAGAGGAACTGGGGGTGGCTACACCTTC. Translating gives CSARGTGGGYTF.

This clonotype appeared many times. The chain carries TRBV2 and TRBJ1-5, with 7 bases fitting TRBD1. The CDR3 sequence is 13 residues long. The germline gives CDR1 SNHLY, CDR2 FYNNEI. V shed 6 bases, J shed 7 bases, and the junction held 6 bases outside the gene matches. The CDR3 reads CASSAGTAQPQHF. CDR3 in DNA: TGTGCCAGCAGCGCAGGGACAGCACAGCCCCAGCATTTT.

The chain uses TRBV6-2 or TRBV6-3 and TRBJ2-2; 10 bases fit TRBD1. Germline CDR1 reads MNHEY; CDR2 reads SVGEGT. CDR3 length: 18 amino acids. V trimming: 6 bases; J trimming: 5 bases; junction bases outside the gene matches: 15. The CDR3 reads CASSASPGTGDWTGELFF. CDR3 bases: TGTGCCAGCAGCGCTTCGCCCGGGACAGGGGATTGGACCGGGGAGCTGTTTTTT.

Only a few counts were recorded for this clonotype. This CDR3 reads CARLDRKKATNEKLFF. Here the CDR3 DNA reads TGTGCCAGGCTGGACAGGAAGAAAGCAACTAATGAAAAACTGTTTTTT. The rearrangement uses TRBV10-3 and TRBJ1-4; TRBD1 matches at 7 bases. After removal of 10 bases from V and 0 bases from J, the junction contained 11 bases not matched to a gene. This CDR3 comprises 16 residues. CDR1 is ENHRY, CDR2 SYGVKD, per germline.

Many counts were recorded for this clonotype. The rearrangement uses TRBV5-1 and TRBJ1-2, with a weak D call TRBD1 (6 bases). V was cut by 3 bases and J by 7 bases, with 19 bases left in between. Germline CDR1 and CDR2: SGHRS and YFSETQ. CDR3 length equals 15 residues. This CDR3 reads CASSYSLQGGPGYTF. The DNA for the CDR3 is TGCGCCAGCAGCTACTCTTTACAGGGCGGGCCTGGCTACACCTTC.

V is TRBV11-2 and J is TRBJ2-3, with D possibly matching TRBD1 (6 bases). CDR1 and CDR2 (germline): SGHAT, FQNNGV. Between the trimmed V and J ends, which lost 5 bases and 5 bases, there was a span of 20 bases. This CDR3 is 16 amino acids long. The CDR3 nucleotides read TGTGCCAGCAGCCCCCTTGGCAGGGGAAAGAGAGATACGCAGTATTTT. Translation: CASSPLGRGKRDTQYF.